This entry lists 29 T cell receptor beta chains sequenced from one sample in a study of control samples from healthy donors and cancer patients. Data came from immunoSEQ multiplex PCR; TCRdb stores just in-frame clones and leaves some out. The sample has 68,000 or so clones, 83% seen once; the top ten hold 15% to 19%. What was sequenced was blood. The source is a man between 60 and 75 years old in good health.

The rearrangement joins TRBV24-1 to TRBJ2-2; 8 bases are a match to TRBD1. V shed 11 bases, J shed 4 bases, and the junction held 5 bases outside the gene matches. The CDR3 is 13 amino acids. Germline CDR1 is KGHDR and CDR2 is SFDVKD. CDR3 sequence: CAIGQGGTGELFF. The CDR3 DNA reads TGTGCCATCGGACAGGGCGGCACCGGGGAGCTGTTTTTT.

The V and J genes are TRBV7-2 and TRBJ2-7; D gene unclear. Germline values: CDR1 SGHTA, CDR2 FQGNSA. V was cut by 5 bases and J by 12 bases, with 20 bases left in between. The CDR3 covers 13 residues. The CDR3 region is CASSPTPNLGRYF. In nucleotides, the CDR3 is TGTGCCAGCAGCCCGACCCCCAATCTTGGCCGGTACTTC.

In this sample, this clone turned up many times. The V and J genes are TRBV11-2 and TRBJ1-2; 8 bases fit TRBD1. Germline V CDR1 and CDR2: SGHAT, FQNNGV. J lost 8 bases, V lost 1 base, and 6 bases had no gene match. The CDR3 covers 14 residues. This CDR3 is CASSLGQGKLGYTF. DNA of the CDR3: TGTGCCAGCAGCTTAGGACAGGGGAAGCTCGGCTACACCTTC.

The chain couples TRBV27 to TRBJ2-7; D gene ambiguous. Trimming pared 5 bases from V and 4 bases from J, leaving 12 bases between. The CDR3 extends over 13 amino acids. Germline loops: CDR1 MNHEY, CDR2 SMNVEV (reference sequence). Here the CDR3 reads CASSPLPRYEQYF. CDR3 nucleotides: TGTGCCAGCAGTCCTCTTCCAAGATACGAGCAGTACTTC.

The chain carries TRBV6-5 and TRBJ1-5; maybe TRBD1 (6 bases). CDR1 MNHEY and CDR2 SVGAGI come from the germline V gene. V gave up 6 bases and J gave up 3 bases, with 9 bases separating them. The CDR3 is made up of 13 amino acids. CDR3 sequence: CASSGQINQPQHF. The DNA for the CDR3 is TGTGCCAGCAGCGGACAGATCAATCAGCCCCAGCATTTT.

The chain uses TRBV5-1 and TRBJ2-3; no clear D gene. Trimming left V 4 bases short and J 0 bases short, with 9 bases between. CDR3 length equals 14 residues. Germline values: CDR1 SGHRS, CDR2 YFSETQ. The CDR3 is CASSSGYSTDTQYF. DNA of the CDR3: TGCGCCAGCAGCAGTGGGTATAGCACAGATACGCAGTATTTT. Full variable domain (remainder filled in from reference TRBV5-1 and TRBJ2-3): KAGVTQTPRYLIKTRGQQVTLSCSPISGHRSVSWYQQTPGQGLQFLFEYFSETQRNKGNFPGRFSGRQFSNSRSEMNVSTLELGDSALYLCASSSGYSTDTQYFGPGTRLTVL.

V and J are TRBV5-1 and TRBJ2-2; no firm D call. Trimming removed 2 bases at V and 0 bases at J, with 5 bases between. Germline V gives CDR1 SGHRS, CDR2 YFSETQ. This CDR3 is 14 amino acids long. The CDR3, as DNA: TGCGCCAGCAGCTTCAATTCGAACACCGGGGAGCTGTTTTTT. As protein: CASSFNSNTGELFF.

The rearrangement links TRBV4-2 to TRBJ2-1; 10 bases fit TRBD2. The CDR3 contains 15 residues. The J segment lost 5 bases and the V segment lost 1 base, leaving 2 bases of the junction unmatched. Per germline, CDR1 LGHNA and CDR2 YNFKEQ. CDR3 DNA sequence: TGTGCCAGCAGCCAAGGACTAGCGGGTCACAATGAGCAGTTCTTC. It yields the protein CASSQGLAGHNEQFF.

The V and J genes are TRBV5-1 and TRBJ2-3; 7 bases map to TRBD2. This CDR3 has 14 amino acids. CDR1 is SGHRS and CDR2 is YFSETQ in the germline V gene. The V segment lost 6 bases and the J segment 4 bases; nucleotides outside the gene matches: 8. CDR3 loop: CASNQGLVADTQYF. The CDR3, as DNA: TGCGCCAGCAACCAAGGACTAGTCGCAGATACGCAGTATTTT.

This clone has more than one count but fewer than ten. The chain couples TRBV7-9 to TRBJ2-1; 9 bases match TRBD2. Germline V gene data show CDR1 as SEHNR and CDR2 as FQNEAQ (reference sequence). The CDR3 spans 16 residues. With V trimmed by 3 bases and J by 8 bases, 11 bases remained unmatched. The CDR3 reads CASSFGLSGSFHEQFF. The CDR3 DNA sequence: TGTGCCAGCAGCTTTGGCCTTAGCGGGAGTTTCCATGAGCAGTTCTTC.

The J gene is TRBJ2-3, the V gene TRBV2; the D gene is possibly TRBD1 (6 bases). The CDR3 has 12 residues. Trimming took 6 bases from V and 5 from J, leaving 9 bases between them. Germline V gene lookup returns CDR1 SNHLY and CDR2 FYNNEI. CDR3 amino acids: CASRDSRDTQYF. CDR3 DNA: TGTGCCAGCAGGGACAGCCGAGATACGCAGTATTTT.

The chain joins TRBV24-1 to TRBJ2-7, with 9 bases that match TRBD1. Germline assignment: CDR1 KGHDR and CDR2 SFDVKD. The CDR3 runs to 13 residues. Germline trimming cut 9 bases from V and 4 bases from J; bases unmatched to any gene: 6. CDR3 amino acids: CATGDRALYEQYF. Written as DNA, the CDR3 is TGTGCCACCGGGGACAGGGCTTTATACGAGCAGTACTTC.

As to this clone: Other nucleotide sequences in the sample specify the same CDR3. The chain joins TRBV28 to TRBJ2-7; 7 bases map to TRBD2. Germline V gene data show CDR1 as MDHEN and CDR2 as SYDVKM. The CDR3 length is 15 residues. The trim removed 6 bases at V and 2 bases at J, leaving 10 bases unmatched. CDR3 bases: TGTGCCAGCAGCCGCGGCGGAACTAGCGCCTACGAGCAGTACTTC. Amino acid sequence: CASSRGGTSAYEQYF.

This clone was observed once. The V and J genes are TRBV14 and TRBJ2-1; TRBD1 is a possible D gene (6 bases). CDR1 and CDR2 (germline): SGHDN, FVKESK. The CDR3 spans 15 residues. V shed 6 bases and J shed 0 bases, with 12 bases lying between them. The CDR3 DNA sequence: TGTGCCAGCAGGGGGGCGCTGAGCTCCTACAATGAGCAGTTCTTC. This codes for CASRGALSSYNEQFF.

The gene calls are TRBV6-6 and TRBJ2-2; D might be TRBD1 (6 bases). The CDR3 sequence is 16 residues long. Trimming cost V 5 bases and J 5 bases, with 18 bases left between them. Germline values: CDR1 MNHNY, CDR2 SVGAGI (reference sequence). The CDR3, as DNA: TGTGCCAGCAGTCATATTTCCGGGACATTAACCGGGGAGCTGTTTTTT. This sequence encodes CASSHISGTLTGELFF.

The chain recombines TRBV4-2 with TRBJ2-2; no definite D call. There are 15 residues in the CDR3. Germline V gives CDR1 LGHNA, CDR2 YNFKEQ. V was shortened by 0 bases and J by 5 bases, with 10 bases between the two germline ends. CDR3 coding DNA: TGTGCCAGCAGCCAAGATAGCCCCCCAACCGGGGAGCTGTTTTTT. This translates into CASSQDSPPTGELFF.

This chain uses TRBV5-1 with TRBJ2-6; D remains ambiguous. Trimming removed 2 bases at V and 0 bases at J, with 15 bases between. Looked up from germline, CDR1 is SGHRS and CDR2 is YFSETQ. This CDR3 comprises 18 residues. In DNA, the CDR3 is TGCGCCAGCAGCTTACCGACGGTACCGATCTCTGGGGCCAACGTCCTGACTTTC. The encoded protein is CASSLPTVPISGANVLTF.

This chain connects TRBV2 to TRBJ1-6; D is unresolved. The ends were cut back, 8 bases at V and 6 bases at J, with 11 bases in the middle. CDR1 is SNHLY, CDR2 FYNNEI, per germline. This CDR3 has 13 residues. CDR3 region: CASRSGVNSPLHF. CDR3 DNA: TGTGCCAGCCGATCGGGAGTTAATTCACCCCTCCACTTT. The whole variable domain, remainder taken from reference TRBV2 and TRBJ1-6, is EPEVTQTPSHQVTQMGQEVILRCVPISNHLYFYWYRQILGQKVEFLVSFYNNEISEKSEIFDDQFSVERPDGSNFTLKIRSTKLEDSAMYFCASRSGVNSPLHFGNGTRLTVT.

Here the CDR3 DNA reads TGTGCCAGCAGCAGAACAGGACCGAATAATTCACCCCTCCACTTT. This gives the protein CASSRTGPNNSPLHF. V usage is TRBV11-1 and J usage is TRBJ1-6, with a tentative D call TRBD1 (5 bases). The CDR3 runs 15 residues. Germline-derived CDR1 and CDR2 are SGHAT and FQDESV (reference sequence). The V end was cut by 5 bases, the J end by 5 bases, with 13 bases between. The whole variable domain, remainder taken from reference TRBV11-1 and TRBJ1-6, is EAEVAQSPRYKITEKSQAVAFWCDPISGHATLYWYRQILGQGPELLVQFQDESVVDDSQLPKDRFSAERLKGVDSTLKIQPAELGDSAMYLCASSRTGPNNSPLHFGNGTRLTVT.

This chain links TRBV24-1 with TRBJ2-1; 11 nucleotides match TRBD2. V was pared by 2 bases and J by 2 bases, with 4 bases of the junction left unmatched. Germline V gene sequence: CDR1 KGHDR, CDR2 SFDVKD. The CDR3 totals 17 residues. The CDR3 nucleotides are TGTGCCACCAGTGATTCGCTAGCGGGAGGCGCCTACAATGAGCAGTTCTTC. Protein: CATSDSLAGGAYNEQFF.

This chain links TRBV9 with TRBJ2-1, with D unclear. The CDR3 runs to 13 residues. Germline V lookup: CDR1 SGDLS, CDR2 YYNGEE. V was pared by 0 bases and J by 8 bases, with 9 bases between. CDR3 loop: CASSVAYADEQFF. The CDR3 nucleotides read TGTGCCAGCAGCGTAGCTTACGCGGATGAGCAGTTCTTC.

The chain recombines TRBV6-2 or TRBV6-3 with TRBJ2-1, with 8 bases fitting TRBD2. V lost 2 bases and J lost 3; bases outside the gene matches: 6. Germline assignment: CDR1 MNHEY and CDR2 SVGEGT. This CDR3 spans 16 amino acids. In DNA form, the CDR3 reads TGTGCCAGCAGTTACCCGGGACTAGTGGGCTACAATGAGCAGTTCTTC. It specifies CASSYPGLVGYNEQFF.

This clone was recorded once. J is TRBJ2-7 and V is TRBV28, with 9 bases that match TRBD2. V lost 3 bases, J lost 2 bases, and 8 bases stayed unmatched. The CDR3 runs 16 residues. The germline V gene has CDR1 MDHEN and CDR2 SYDVKM. CDR3 sequence (DNA): TGTGCCAGCAGTTTCAGACTAGCGGCTCCTACCTACGAGCAGTACTTC. Protein product: CASSFRLAAPTYEQYF.

The genes are TRBV19 and TRBJ2-5, with 7 positions matching TRBD2. After removal of 2 bases from V and 2 bases from J, the junction contained 8 bases not matched to a gene. This CDR3 is built from 16 residues. Germline V CDR1 and CDR2: LNHDA, SQIVND (reference sequence). CDR3 region: CASSIKPGGPQETQYF. The CDR3 region has the DNA TGTGCCAGTAGTATAAAACCGGGAGGTCCACAAGAGACCCAGTACTTC.

The genes are TRBV19 and TRBJ2-6; 9 bases agree with TRBD1. The CDR3 is 19 residues long. The J segment lost 0 bases and the V segment lost 7 bases, leaving 13 bases of the junction unmatched. Germline V gene data show CDR1 as LNHDA and CDR2 as SQIVND (reference sequence). CDR3 sequence reads: CASIQRAGTGLSGANVLTF. The CDR3 coding sequence is TGTGCCAGTATCCAGAGAGCCGGGACAGGGCTCTCTGGGGCCAACGTCCTGACTTTC.

This chain uses TRBV2 with TRBJ2-3, with 8 nucleotides matching TRBD2. Trimming cost V 4 bases and J 1 base; bases outside gene matches: 10. The CDR3 has 17 residues. Germline V gene lookup returns CDR1 SNHLY and CDR2 FYNNEI. CDR3 region: CASSVTYAGGGTDTQYF. The DNA for the CDR3 is TGTGCCAGCAGTGTTACTTACGCGGGGGGCGGCACAGATACGCAGTATTTT.

The V call is TRBV7-2, the J call TRBJ2-3; 11 bases align to TRBD2. J lost 3 bases, V lost 0 bases, and 11 bases had no gene match. Germline V gives CDR1 SGHTA, CDR2 FQGNSA. The CDR3 extends over 19 amino acids. CDR3 residues: CASSLALTSGTGGTDTQYF. For the CDR3, the DNA is TGTGCCAGCAGCTTAGCGCTGACTAGCGGGACGGGGGGTACAGATACGCAGTATTTT.

The V call is TRBV5-4, the J call TRBJ2-1; possibly TRBD1 or TRBD2 for D (6 bases each). The CDR3 is 14 amino acids. Trimming cost V 4 bases and J 3 bases, with 11 bases left between them. Germline V lookup: CDR1 SGHNT, CDR2 YYREEE (reference sequence). The CDR3 protein is CASSPEGGYNEQFF. As DNA, the CDR3 is TGTGCCAGCAGCCCAGAGGGGGGCTACAATGAGCAGTTCTTC.

The chain has TRBV12-3 or TRBV12-4 and TRBJ1-1; possibly TRBD1 for D (5 bases). The CDR3 is 13 amino acids. The germline V and J ends were trimmed by 6 bases and 2 bases, with 10 bases remaining between them. CDR3 DNA sequence: TGTGCCAGCAGGGTGGGGGGAAACACTGAAGCTTTCTTT. This translates into CASRVGGNTEAFF.